The 14 T cell receptor beta chains presented below share a single source sample, sequenced in a study of T-cell reconstitution after alpha-beta-depleted transplantation in children. A TCRbeta library incorporating unique molecular identifiers was prepared. TCRdb passed the PCR reads through MiXCR, listing each CDR3 protein once. The sample lists fewer than 120,000 distinct CDR3 sequences; 10% were seen once. Sequenced here: PBMCs from the stem cell graft donor, sampled from the stem cell graft. These receptors all come from a human donor who donated a stem cell graft to a child with acute lymphoblastic leukemia.

In the case of this clonotype: At one end, the junction sequence differs from germline, possibly due to a read error. The V gene is TRBV20-1, the J gene TRBJ2-7; possibly TRBD2 for D (6 bases). Germline-derived CDR1 and CDR2 are DFQATT and SNEGSKA (reference sequence). The CDR3 has 12 amino acids. CDR3 DNA: TGCACTGCTAGCGACAGAACCTACGAGCAGTACTTC. It translates to CTASDRTYEQYF.

Ten or more counts support this clonotype. The V call is TRBV4-3, the J call TRBJ1-3; the D is unclear. From germline, CDR1 is LGHNA and CDR2 YSLEER. With 4 bases removed from V and 8 bases from J, the gap between germline ends came to 15 bases. The CDR3 runs to 14 residues. The chain's CDR3 is CASSLGPLGDTIYF. CDR3 sequence (DNA): TGCGCCAGCAGCCTTGGGCCCCTCGGGGACACCATATATTTT.

V usage is TRBV29-1 and J usage is TRBJ2-7, with D maybe TRBD1 (8 bases). Per the germline V gene, CDR1 is SQVTM and CDR2 is ANQGSEA. V was clipped by 6 bases and J by 10 bases, with 16 bases between them. The CDR3 is 11 amino acids. The CDR3 nucleotides are TGCAGCGTCACCACAGGGGGGGATCAGTACTTC. The encoded protein is CSVTTGGDQYF.

This clonotype was detected ten times or more. The V call is TRBV6-2 or TRBV6-3, the J call TRBJ2-1; D unclear. This CDR3 comprises 14 residues. Trimming took off 7 bases at V and 7 bases at J, with 17 bases between the two ends. Germline values: CDR1 MNHEY, CDR2 SVGEGT. The CDR3 loop is CASTPDVSLNEQFF. In DNA form, the CDR3 reads TGTGCCAGCACCCCGGACGTGTCCCTTAATGAGCAGTTCTTC.

This clonotype showed up many times. The chain joins TRBV5-1 to TRBJ2-2; 7 nucleotides align to TRBD1. Germline CDR1 is SGHRS and CDR2 is YFSETQ. The CDR3 sequence is 15 residues long. J lost 2 bases, V lost 1 base, and 2 bases had no gene match. The CDR3 loop is CASSLRTGNTGELFF. The CDR3 DNA sequence: TGCGCCAGCAGCTTGAGGACAGGAAACACCGGGGAGCTGTTTTTT.

This clonotype has ten or more counts. The chain is built from TRBV12-3 or TRBV12-4 and TRBJ1-2, with 9 nucleotides matching TRBD1. The CDR3 length is 16 residues. With V trimmed by 5 bases and J by 8 bases, 15 bases remained unmatched. The CDR3 DNA follows: TGTGCCAGCAGTCCGAACTCACAGGGGGCGCAAGCGGGCTACACCTTC. Translation: CASSPNSQGAQAGYTF.

There are many counts of this clonotype. This rearrangement joins TRBV12-3 or TRBV12-4 to TRBJ1-1; D is possibly TRBD1 (5 bases). Deletions cut 5 bases from V and 3 bases from J, with 10 bases between. The CDR3 runs 13 residues. The DNA of the CDR3 is TGTGCCAGCAGTCTCGGGGCTGACACTGAAGCTTTCTTT. Protein: CASSLGADTEAFF.

This clonotype was detected many times. The DNA for the CDR3 is TGTGCCAGCAGCTTCGGGACTTCGAGCTCCTACGAGCAGTACTTC. This encodes CASSFGTSSSYEQYF. The chain has TRBV7-8 and TRBJ2-7; D is possibly TRBD2 (6 bases). The V and J ends lost 3 bases and 0 bases respectively, with 12 bases between them. The germline CDR1 and CDR2 sequences are SGHVS and FQNEAQ. The CDR3 runs to 15 residues.

This clonotype came up many times. The chain carries TRBV11-2 and TRBJ2-7, with 9 bases fitting TRBD1. V shed 1 base, J shed 3 bases, and the junction held 7 bases outside the gene matches. This CDR3 has 16 amino acids. Germline V gene lookup returns CDR1 SGHAT and CDR2 FQNNGV. This CDR3 reads CASSLALGTGNYEQYF. The CDR3 nucleotides are TGTGCCAGCAGCTTAGCGCTCGGGACAGGGAACTACGAGCAGTACTTC. The full variable domain, its missing parts supplied by reference TRBV11-2 and TRBJ2-7, is EAGVAQSPRYKIIEKRQSVAFWCNPISGHATLYWYQQILGQGPKLLIQFQNNGVVDDSQLPKDRFSAERLKGVDSTLKIQPAKLEDSAVYLCASSLALGTGNYEQYFGPGTRLTVT.

This clonotype has ten or more counts. This rearrangement joins TRBV11-2 to TRBJ2-3; D unclear. CDR1 and CDR2 (germline): SGHAT, FQNNGV. This CDR3 contains 16 residues. V dropped 7 bases and J dropped 2 bases, with 19 bases sitting between them. Here the CDR3 reads CASTRSLMKLTDTQYF. CDR3 sequence (DNA): TGTGCCAGCACCCGCTCCCTAATGAAACTCACAGATACGCAGTATTTT.

This clonotype was seen ten or more times. The rearrangement links TRBV7-2 to TRBJ1-5; D is possibly TRBD1 (5 bases). The V gene's germline CDR1 is SGHTA and CDR2 FQGNSA. Between the trimmed V and J ends, which lost 3 bases and 7 bases, there was a span of 10 bases. The CDR3 extends over 13 amino acids. CDR3: CASSFQGDQPQHF. As DNA, the CDR3 is TGTGCCAGCAGCTTCCAAGGGGACCAGCCCCAGCATTTT.

The sample holds a few counts of this clonotype. This may stem from a read error, because a much larger clone lies one nucleotide away. J is TRBJ2-1 and V is TRBV5-1; D possibly corresponds to TRBD2 (5 bases). CDR3 length: 15 residues. In germline, CDR1 is SGHRS, CDR2 YFSETQ. V dropped 0 bases and J dropped 7 bases, with 14 bases sitting between them. CDR3 in DNA: TGCGCCAGCAGCTTGGGTGGAGCCGGGGTGAATGAGCAGTTCTTC. Translated: CASSLGGAGVNEQFF.

Many counts were recorded for this clonotype. Here the CDR3 reads CASSPQLAPAGTQYF. The CDR3 DNA reads TGTGCCAGCAGCCCTCAACTAGCGCCCGCAGGTACGCAGTATTTT. V usage is TRBV12-3 or TRBV12-4 and J usage is TRBJ2-3, with 7 bases matching TRBD2. With V trimmed by 6 bases and J by 8 bases, 14 bases remained unmatched. The CDR3 runs to 15 residues.

This clonotype has a count of ten or more. The V and J genes are TRBV5-1 and TRBJ2-5; D is ambiguous. This CDR3 has 14 residues. The germline V and J ends were trimmed by 0 bases and 2 bases, with 8 bases remaining between them. The germline V gene has CDR1 SGHRS and CDR2 YFSETQ. Here the CDR3 DNA reads TGCGCCAGCAGCTTGGAGGGTCGTCAAGAGACCCAGTACTTC. Residues: CASSLEGRQETQYF.